A selection of T cell receptor beta chains follows, all from one sample in a study of blood T cell repertoires in COVID-19. Only in-frame clones appear in the TCRdb table, and some are missing; sequencing was by immunoSEQ multiplex PCR. The table records about 270,000 clones, roughly nine tenths of them present only once. The material sequenced was peripheral blood. Every receptor here comes from a middle-aged man who had recovered from COVID-19. Both conserved end residues are part of each CDR3. D genes are given only for firm matches. Clone size is stated in some rows and not others, as once, few, many or a class when expanded.

>.|.|16|TRBJ2-1|TRBV6-5
TGTGCCAGCAGTTACTCGAGTCCGGTCTCCTACAATGAGCAGTTCTTC
CASSYSSPVSYNEQFF
>TRBD2|.|16|TRBJ2-1|TRBV3-1/TRBV3-2
TGTGCCAGCAGCCCGAGACTAGCGGGGGCCTACAATGAGCAGTTCTTC
CASSPRLAGAYNEQFF
>TRBD2|.|16|TRBJ2-3|TRBV7-6
TGTGCCAGCAGCTTTTCTAGCGGGGGGATCACAGATACGCAGTATTTT
CASSFSSGGITDTQYF
>.|.|12|TRBJ1-1|TRBV19
TGTGCCAGTACGGACTCCCAGAGGGCAGCTTTCTTT
CASTDSQRAAFF
>TRBD2|.|18|TRBJ2-2|TRBV5-1
TGCGCCAGCAGCCGGGAGGGTCTAGCGGGAGTTCGGACCGGGGAGCTGTTTTTT
CASSREGLAGVRTGELFF
>TRBD1|.|15|TRBJ1-2|TRBV7-9
TGTGCCAGCAGCTCCCCGACAGGGATTGGCTATGGCTACACCTTC
CASSSPTGIGYGYTF
>.|few|14|TRBJ2-1|TRBV2
TGTGCCAGCAGTGAGGGCATTTCTTACAATGAGCAGTTCTTC
CASSEGISYNEQFF
>.|.|13|TRBJ1-2|TRBV3-1/TRBV3-2
TGTGCCAGCAGCCAACAGGGCGTCTATGGCTACACCTTC
CASSQQGVYGYTF
>.|.|16|TRBJ2-2|TRBV7-3
TGTGCCAGCAGCCCCTTACCCGGGATACTCACCGGGGAGCTGTTTTTT
CASSPLPGILTGELFF
>TRBD2|.|16|TRBJ2-1|TRBV9
TGTGCCAGCAGCGTGGGGACTAGCGGACACTACAATGAGCAGTTCTTC
CASSVGTSGHYNEQFF
>.|many|12|TRBJ2-3|TRBV5-1
TGCGCCAGCCATCCCCCGGGGGATACGCAGTATTTT
CASHPPGDTQYF
>.|once|13|TRBJ1-2|TRBV9
TGTGCCAGCAGGGGGTCCAGGGCCTATGGCTACACCTTC
CASRGSRAYGYTF
>TRBD1|.|15|TRBJ1-2|TRBV3-1/TRBV3-2
TGTGCCAGCAGCCAATATCCCGGGACAGTCTATGGCTACACCTTC
CASSQYPGTVYGYTF
>.|many|13|TRBJ2-3|TRBV18
TGTGCCAGCTCACCTGGGGCCTCAGATACGCAGTATTTT
CASSPGASDTQYF
>.|.|14|TRBJ2-7|TRBV5-4
TGTGCCAGCAGCCCTCGAGGCAGCTCCTACGAGCAGTACTTC
CASSPRGSSYEQYF
>.|.|15|TRBJ2-1|TRBV9
TGTGCCAGCAGCGTAGGGCGGGGTGGCTACAATGAGCAGTTCTTC
CASSVGRGGYNEQFF
>.|few|13|TRBJ1-1|TRBV7-8
TGTGCCAGCAGAAAAACAGGGTGGCCTGAAGCTTTCTTT
CASRKTGWPEAFF
>.|.|15|TRBJ1-2|TRBV4-1
TGCGCCAGCAGCCAAGAAAGCGGAGGGTGGAGTGGCTACACCTTC
CASSQESGGWSGYTF
>.|few|13|TRBJ2-7|TRBV29-1
TGCAGCGTTGAAGAGACAGGAGAGTACGAGCAGTACTTC
CSVEETGEYEQYF
>.|.|15|TRBJ1-5|TRBV19
TGTGCCAGTAGTATAGCCAGGGAAGGCAATCAGCCCCAGCATTTT
CASSIAREGNQPQHF
>TRBD2|.|15|TRBJ2-7|TRBV5-1
TGCGCCAGCAGCTTGGGACTAGCGGGGGGGCAAGAGCAGTACTTC
CASSLGLAGGQEQYF
>TRBD2|once|15|TRBJ2-5|TRBV11-2
TGTGCCAGCAGCTTAGGAGGGCCCGGGGGGGAGACCCAGTACTTC
CASSLGGPGGETQYF
>TRBD1|few|18|TRBJ2-6|TRBV3-1/TRBV3-2
TGTGCCAGCAGCCAACACCCGGGACAGAGCTCTGGGGCCAACGTCCTGACTTTC
CASSQHPGQSSGANVLTF
>.|.|14|TRBJ1-1|TRBV5-1
TGCGCCAGCAGCCCGGGCGGACAGTACACTGAAGCTTTCTTT
CASSPGGQYTEAFF